This T cell receptor beta chain was observed in a study of T cells expressing NK-cell markers. The wider study: Obtained from sorted CD3+CD56+NKG2C+, CD3+CD56+NKG2C- and CD3+CD56-NKG2C+ T cells were the TCR beta repertoires. Overall study results and limits: One observes that, in a few donors, these clonotypes were also the leading ones within the CD3+CD56-NKG2C+ fraction. It is unclear if expanded NKG2C-expressing clones target HCMV antigens. In roughly six donors, dominant CD3+CD56+NKG2C+ clonotypes ranked among the top 10 CD8+ clonotypes.

TCRdb reprocessed the 5' RACE reads, with one entry per CDR3 protein and no DNA. The sample includes 130,000 to 150,000 distinct CDR3 sequences. Of note for this clonotype: Its antigen remains unidentified.

This TCR came from a young man in good health. Sequencing was performed on blood T cells: a sorted CD56 or NKG2C T cell subset, CD4+ or CD8+ T cells, or bulk PBMC T cells (not recorded which).

The chain's CDR3 is CASSSALEGLISGNTIYF. This rearrangement joins TRBV6-2 or TRBV6-3 to TRBJ1-3. Germline V gives CDR1 MNHEY, CDR2 SVGEGT. The CDR3 totals 18 residues.